This TCR beta chain was documented in a study of beta chain features in type 1 diabetes. For the study at large: Patients were similar to healthy donors in age and gender (as well as in cell yields). Overall study findings and caveats: VDJ junctions from patients with type 1 diabetes contained fewer insertions and more deletions. TCRB CDR3s from Type 1 diabetes patients were moderately but significantly shorter in all four CD4+ subsets.

This clone appeared a few times. Its antigen remains unknown. Around 100 mL of blood, on average, came from one heparinised draw per donor. The CDR3 covers 16 residues. CDR1 is MDHEN and CDR2 is SYDVKM in the germline V gene. J lost 4 bases, V lost 5 bases, and 7 bases had no gene match. cDNA synthesis used the whole RNA isolate, giving expressed TCRB sequences. Sequencing of naive, central memory and regulatory T cell samples gave an average of approximately 3.3 million reads. The method was immunoSEQ multiplex PCR; TCRdb's version includes in-frame clones alone and lacks a portion of them. This repertoire shows some 700,000 clones, under 15% found once; its top ten account for 0.02% to 0.025%.

This receptor was obtained from a young man with type 1 diabetes. The sequenced material came from naive CD4+ T cells from blood. The chain links TRBV28 to TRBJ2-3; 12 bases are shared with TRBD1. CDR3 DNA: TGTGCCAGCAGTACCCCGGGACAGGGGGCATCAGATACGCAGTATTTT. This encodes CASSTPGQGASDTQYF.